This T cell receptor beta chain was profiled in a study of blood T cell repertoires in COVID-19. Germline values: CDR1 MDHEN, CDR2 SYDVKM. The CDR3 totals 18 residues. Trimming took 3 bases from V and 8 from J; bases not matched to a gene: 21. Profiling relied on immunoSEQ multiplex PCR, and the TCRdb table lists in-frame clones only, not all of them. The repertoire holds about 100,000 clones, with approximately 83% as singletons. The sequence derives from a woman in her 50s who had recovered from COVID-19. The sample was PBMCs or T cells enriched from blood (not recorded which). The V and J genes are TRBV28 and TRBJ1-1; the match to TRBD1 covers 7 bases. The CDR3 protein is CASSFLRDIGQDVGEAFF. In DNA form, the CDR3 reads TGTGCCAGCAGTTTTCTTAGGGATATAGGACAGGACGTGGGAGAAGCTTTCTTT.